The entry below describes one T cell receptor (beta chain). The data derive from a study of regulatory T cells in long-lasting Graves disease. The CDR3 is 14 amino acids. CDR1 is LGHDT and CDR2 is YNNKEL in the germline V gene (reference sequence). V shed 2 bases and J shed 4 bases, with 10 bases lying between them. Time point in this sample: newly diagnosed GD, antithyroid drugs for less than 3 months. Generation of the TCR library employed RNA extracted from PBMCs. HTBI primers from iRepertoire and Arm-PCR of CDR3 regions yielded the TCR beta libraries. TCRdb ran MiXCR on the multiplex PCR reads and lists one entry per CDR3 protein. This table holds around 470,000 distinct CDR3 sequences, around 15% found once. This sample also belongs to another study, concerning T cells in Graves' hyperthyroidism and ophthalmopathy.

The gene calls are TRBV3-1 and TRBJ2-3; D remains ambiguous. The sequence was obtained from a woman aged 45-65 years with Graves disease. This sample comprised peripheral blood mononuclear cells (PBMCs), obtained at new diagnosis, from a patient treated with antithyroid drugs. CDR3 DNA sequence: TGTGCCAGCAGCCAAAGGGCCGCCGCAGATACGCAGTATTTT. Protein: CASSQRAAADTQYF.